The present TCR beta chain was sequenced within a study of early T cells in non-severe SARS-CoV-2 infection. V was shortened by 3 bases and J by 1 base, with 12 bases between the two germline ends. From germline, CDR1 is MNHNS and CDR2 SASEGT. The CDR3 sequence is 15 residues long. TCRdb reprocessed the 5' RACE reads with MiXCR, giving one entry per CDR3 protein. Of tens of thousands of distinct CDR3 sequences in the sample, around 13% were seen once. This clonotype was counted at least ten times. Sequencing was performed on whole blood. The chain employs TRBV6-1 and TRBJ1-1; a weak D match, TRBD1 (6 bases). This sequence was found in an adult who was a healthcare worker with PCR-confirmed SARS-CoV-2 infection or an uninfected control (not recorded which). The CDR3 region has the DNA TGTGCCAGCAGTGACTCGCACAGGGAGAACACTGAAGCTTTCTTT. Protein product: CASSDSHRENTEAFF.